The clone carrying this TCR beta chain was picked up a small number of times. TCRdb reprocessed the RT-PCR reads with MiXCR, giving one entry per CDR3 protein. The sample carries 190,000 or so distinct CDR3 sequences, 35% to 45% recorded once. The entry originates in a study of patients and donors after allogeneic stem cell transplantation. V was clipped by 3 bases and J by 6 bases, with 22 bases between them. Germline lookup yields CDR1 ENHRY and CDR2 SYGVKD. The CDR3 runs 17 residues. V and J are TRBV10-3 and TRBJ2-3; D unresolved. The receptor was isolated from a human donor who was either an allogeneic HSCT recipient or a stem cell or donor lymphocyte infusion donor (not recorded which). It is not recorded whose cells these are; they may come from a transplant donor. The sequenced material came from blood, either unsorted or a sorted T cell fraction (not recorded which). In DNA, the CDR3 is TGTGCCATCAGTGACCCCCAGAGGAGCACTCGTTCGGATACGCAGTATTTT. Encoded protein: CAISDPQRSTRSDTQYF.